This T cell receptor beta chain is from a study of OX40 agonist ivuxolimab in advanced cancers. Study summary: The mean age was 60 years, ranging from roughly 23 to 90, with around four fifths of participants male.

Clones were sequenced by immunoSEQ multiplex PCR, and TCRdb holds only the in-frame ones, with some missing. In the table there are 75,000 to 95,000 clones, 70% to 90% of which are singletons. The CDR3 is made up of 14 amino acids. Germline loops: CDR1 MGHRA, CDR2 YSYEKL. With 5 bases removed from V and 9 bases from J, the gap between germline ends came to 18 bases. The sample in question was CD4+ or CD8+ T cells sorted from blood, obtained in a trial of the OX40 agonist ivuxolimab. The source of this sequence is an adult with an advanced solid tumor such as melanoma, head and neck, liver or kidney cancer. The rearrangement uses TRBV4-1 and TRBJ2-3, with D possibly matching TRBD2 (5 bases). As DNA, the CDR3 is TGCGCCAGCAGCGCAGGTCTAGCCAGGCCGACGCAGTATTTT. Its protein is CASSAGLARPTQYF.